A single sample is the source of the 8 T cell receptor beta chains below, sequenced in a study of blood T cell repertoires in COVID-19 (dated by TCRdb to the early 2020s). Library method: the immunoSEQ multiplex PCR assay. What TCRdb holds here is the immuneACCESS table cut down to in-frame rearrangements. Part of the clones is not present; checked against another copy, under half of the missing clones reflect an unresolved V gene, and the others are unexplained. This sample is represented by about 120,000 clones; 85% of them were singletons. Around 6.3% of the sample lies in the top ten. Sequenced material: peripheral blood. These receptors all come from an elderly man with active or convalescent COVID-19.

The chain couples TRBV9 to TRBJ2-4; a weak D match, TRBD2 (7 bases). CDR1 and CDR2 from the germline V gene are SGDLS and YYNGEE. This CDR3 spans 16 amino acids. Trimming pared 4 bases from V and 1 base from J, leaving 15 bases between. DNA for the CDR3: TGTGCCAGCAGCCAAGGGGGGGGCTGGGCCAAAAACATTCAGTACTTC. Protein: CASSQGGGWAKNIQYF.

This clone came up a few times. The CDR3 DNA reads TGTGCCAGCAGCTTGGCGGAGTTCAGCGGGCGAAATACGCAGTATTTT. Its translation: CASSLAEFSGRNTQYF. J is TRBJ2-3 and V is TRBV5-6; D is perhaps TRBD2 (6 bases). CDR1 and CDR2 from the germline V gene are SGHDT and YYEEEE. Trimming shortened V by 0 bases and J by 7 bases, and 18 bases separated the two germline ends. The CDR3 contains 16 residues.

The chain employs TRBV5-5 and TRBJ2-7; tentative D call: TRBD1 (6 bases). The length of the CDR3 is 15 residues. Germline V gene data show CDR1 as SGHKS and CDR2 as YYEKEE (reference sequence). Trimming took off 4 bases at V and 0 bases at J, with 14 bases between the two ends. CDR3 in amino acids: CASSTRTDSSYEQYF. In DNA, the CDR3 is TGTGCCAGCAGCACCCGGACAGATAGCTCCTACGAGCAGTACTTC.

This clone was seen just once. J is TRBJ1-3 and V is TRBV7-2; D uncertain. The V end lost 6 bases, the J end lost 2 bases, and 11 bases lay between the germline ends. The CDR3 sequence is 14 residues long. Germline V gene lookup returns CDR1 SGHTA and CDR2 FQGNSA. The DNA of the CDR3 is TGTGCCAGCAGTCAGAATCTAGCTGGAAACACCATATATTTT. Residues: CASSQNLAGNTIYF.

This clone showed up just a few times. V usage is TRBV4-2 and J usage is TRBJ2-7, with D possibly TRBD1 on 8 matching bases. Between the trimmed V and J ends, which lost 0 bases and 3 bases, there was a span of 12 bases. The CDR3 sequence is 15 residues long. CDR1 is LGHNA, CDR2 YNFKEQ, per germline. CDR3 DNA: TGTGCCAGCAGCCAAGAAACAGGGGGGGGCTACGAGCAGTACTTC. Its protein is CASSQETGGGYEQYF.

The V call is TRBV4-1, the J call TRBJ2-7; D uncertain. The CDR3 loop spans 15 amino acids. V lost 0 bases and J 0 bases, leaving 9 bases between the germline ends. Germline V lookup: CDR1 MGHRA, CDR2 YSYEKL. CDR3 sequence reads: CASSQEVVSSYEQYF. DNA for the CDR3: TGCGCCAGCAGCCAAGAGGTCGTTAGCTCCTACGAGCAGTACTTC.

The CDR3 coding sequence is TGTGCCAGCAGCTTGATCCTGGGGCGGCAATTCCGCTCTGGAAACACCATATATTTT. It specifies CASSLILGRQFRSGNTIYF. The V call is TRBV5-5, the J call TRBJ1-3; possible D gene TRBD1, 5 bases. The CDR3 consists of 19 residues. V was trimmed by 1 base and J by 0 bases, leaving 20 bases between them. The germline V gene encodes CDR1 SGHKS and CDR2 YYEKEE (reference sequence).

The chain recombines TRBV15 with TRBJ1-5; D not resolved. The CDR3 is 12 amino acids. Trimming stripped 6 bases from V and 5 bases from J, with 8 bases between. The germline V gene encodes CDR1 LNHNV and CDR2 YYDKDF (reference sequence). Here the CDR3 DNA reads TGTGCCACCAGAAGGGAGGATCAGCCCCAGCATTTT. Translating it yields CATRREDQPQHF.